These 5 T cell receptor beta chains were all obtained from the same sample, sequenced in a study of OX40 agonist ivuxolimab in advanced cancers. Measured with immunoSEQ multiplex PCR; TCRdb has only the in-frame clones, and not every one. The sample has 60,000 to 80,000 clones; approximately 84% are singletons. Sequencing used CD4+ or CD8+ T cells sorted from blood, obtained in a trial of the OX40 agonist ivuxolimab. Receptor source: an adult with an advanced solid tumor such as melanoma, head and neck, liver or kidney cancer.

As to this clone: A junction boundary mismatches the germline segment, possibly from a read error. The chain links TRBV7-2 to TRBJ1-3; 9 bases line up with TRBD1. Germline CDR1 and CDR2: SGHTA and FQGNSA. The CDR3 totals 16 residues. The CDR3 region has the DNA TGCGCCAGCAGCCAAGACGGGACAGGGTACGGAAACACCATATATTTT. This encodes CASSQDGTGYGNTIYF. The whole variable domain, filled in from reference TRBV7-2 and TRBJ1-3, reads GAGVSQSPSNKVTEKGKDVELRCDPISGHTALYWYRQSLGQGLEFLIYFQGNSAPDKSGLPSDRFSAERTGGSVSTLTIQRTQQEDSAVYLCASSQDGTGYGNTIYFGEGSWLTVV.

The chain is built from TRBV6-5 and TRBJ1-4; possibly TRBD1 for D (6 bases). The V gene's germline CDR1 is MNHEY and CDR2 SVGAGI. Trimming cost V 2 bases and J 8 bases, with 12 bases left between them. The length of the CDR3 is 14 residues. The CDR3 nucleotides are TGTGCCAGCAGTTACGGGGGCCCCGACGAAAAACTGTTTTTT. It encodes CASSYGGPDEKLFF.

J is TRBJ1-1 and V is TRBV15; D might be TRBD1 (5 bases). V was trimmed by 2 bases and J by 4 bases, leaving 14 bases between them. The CDR3 runs to 15 residues. Germline V gives CDR1 LNHNV, CDR2 YYDKDF (reference sequence). DNA for the CDR3: TGTGCCACCAGCAGAATTAGGCAGGGCATCACTGAAGCTTTCTTT. Translated: CATSRIRQGITEAFF.

The gene calls are TRBV28 and TRBJ1-2, with D perhaps matching TRBD1 (5 bases). V lost 5 bases and J lost 6, with 16 bases in between. From germline, CDR1 is MDHEN and CDR2 SYDVKM. This CDR3 region has 14 residues. The CDR3 DNA reads as TGTGCCAGCAGTCTTGGGGGAGGGGCGAATGGCTACACCTTC. It yields the protein CASSLGGGANGYTF.

The rearrangement uses TRBV9 and TRBJ2-7; a possible D gene is TRBD2 (6 bases). CDR3 length: 13 amino acids. The V and J ends lost 3 bases and 1 base respectively, with 8 bases between them. The germline gives CDR1 SGDLS, CDR2 YYNGEE. The CDR3 loop is CASSATSSYEQYF. The CDR3 DNA reads TGTGCCAGCAGCGCGACTAGTTCCTACGAGCAGTACTTC.